Sequencing of this TCR beta chain was carried out in a study of Ad26.COV2.S vaccination and SARS-CoV-2 variants. Some clones are missing from TCRdb's copy, which holds only in-frame ones; the method was immunoSEQ multiplex PCR. Seen here are 400,000 to 500,000 clones, about 88% observed once, and the top ten hold about 2.7%. Germline V gene sequence: CDR1 SEHNR, CDR2 FQNEAQ (reference sequence). This CDR3 region has 15 residues. V lost 5 bases and J lost 4, with 14 bases in between. Treatment: roughly 18 received Ad26.COV2.S at low or high dose, single or two shots; a few received placebo; per-sample allocation not given. After the first vaccine or placebo injection, samples were drawn on day 63.

V and J are TRBV7-9 and TRBJ1-4; TRBD1 might be the D (5 bases). Specimen: peripheral blood, collected in a trial of Ad26.COV2.S vaccine versus placebo. The source is a person between 18 and 65 years old who received the Ad26.COV2.S COVID-19 vaccine or a placebo. The CDR3 coding sequence is TGTGCCAGCAGCGCGGGGGAGAATGGTAATGAAAAACTGTTTTTT. The encoded protein is CASSAGENGNEKLFF.